The 10 T cell receptor beta chains in this list originate from one sample, sequenced in a study of type 1 regulatory T cells (dated by TCRdb to about 2021). For these TCRs, the target antigens are not known. The reads were generated on an Illumina MiSeq. The raw public reads went through TCRdb reprocessing: fastp at Q25, MiXCR clone calling, in-frame beta chains kept. Each entry merges the rows of one CDR3 protein and shows their most common DNA and genes. The sample data list 13,000 to 15,000 distinct CDR3 sequences, and 12% to 15% of these were observed just once. Of the sample, approximately 15% falls within the top ten clones. Source material: cultured T cells, either the whole culture or a sorted T cell fraction (not recorded which). These receptors originate from a human donor in good health.

This clonotype was observed many times. The chain couples TRBV29-1 to TRBJ2-1; possibly TRBD2 for D (6 bases). The CDR3 extends over 15 amino acids. CDR1 is SQVTM and CDR2 is ANQGSEA in the germline V gene. The V end lost 3 bases, the J end lost 10 bases, and 22 bases lay between the germline ends. The CDR3 DNA is TGCAGCGTTGAGTATCGGGGGACGCATATTTGGGAGCAGTTCTTC. This sequence encodes CSVEYRGTHIWEQFF.

The table lists this clonotype with many counts. The gene calls are TRBV5-1 and TRBJ2-1, with D perhaps TRBD2 (6 bases). V was trimmed by 0 bases and J by 0 bases, leaving 7 bases between them. CDR3 length: 15 amino acids. CDR1 is SGHRS, CDR2 YFSETQ, per germline. CDR3 residues: CASSLAGSSYNEQFF. CDR3 DNA sequence: TGCGCCAGCAGCTTGGCCGGGAGCTCCTACAATGAGCAGTTCTTC.

By frequency in the sample, this clonotype is medium-sized. The J gene is TRBJ2-2, the V gene TRBV5-1, with 9 nucleotides matching TRBD2. V gave up 2 bases and J gave up 2 bases; unmatched junction bases: 4. The CDR3 sequence is 16 residues long. Germline CDR1 SGHRS, CDR2 YFSETQ. The CDR3 DNA follows: TGCGCCAGCAGCTTATCGACTAGCGGCAACACCGGGGAGCTGTTTTTT. It encodes CASSLSTSGNTGELFF. Looking up the rest from reference TRBV5-1 and TRBJ2-2 gives the full variable domain: KAGVTQTPRYLIKTRGQQVTLSCSPISGHRSVSWYQQTPGQGLQFLFEYFSETQRNKGNFPGRFSGRQFSNSRSEMNVSTLELGDSALYLCASSLSTSGNTGELFFGEGSRLTVL.

This clonotype was seen a few times. The chain links TRBV6-1 to TRBJ2-7; TRBD1 matches 8 bases. After removal of 6 bases from V and 4 bases from J, the junction contained 5 bases not matched to a gene. CDR1 MNHNS and CDR2 SASEGT come from the germline V gene. This CDR3 has 13 amino acids. The CDR3: CASRTTGVYEQYF. CDR3 DNA sequence: TGTGCCAGCAGGACGACAGGGGTTTACGAGCAGTACTTC.

The sample holds many counts of this clonotype. The rearrangement links TRBV19 to TRBJ2-7, with D possibly TRBD1 on 5 matching bases. Per the germline V gene, CDR1 is LNHDA and CDR2 is SQIVND (reference sequence). The CDR3 length is 14 residues. V dropped 4 bases and J dropped 6 bases, with 16 bases sitting between them. This CDR3 is CASSNFGIQGEQYF. The CDR3, as DNA: TGTGCCAGTAGTAATTTCGGAATCCAGGGCGAGCAGTACTTC.

This chain connects TRBV12-3 or TRBV12-4 to TRBJ2-5; 9 bases match TRBD2. Trimming at V came to 6 bases and at J to 4 bases, leaving 12 bases not matched to a gene. This CDR3 region has 16 residues. The CDR3 is CASSPRVAGEGETQYF. In DNA form, the CDR3 reads TGTGCCAGCAGCCCTCGGGTAGCGGGAGAAGGAGAGACCCAGTACTTC.

This clonotype was seen many times. The chain couples TRBV20-1 to TRBJ2-1; 12 nucleotides align to TRBD2. The CDR3 extends over 15 amino acids. Germline CDR1 reads DFQATT; CDR2 reads SNEGSKA (reference sequence). J was trimmed by 12 bases and V by 0 bases; bases with no gene match: 9. The DNA of the CDR3 is TGCAGTGCTAGAGATCAGACTAGCGGGGGATTTGTGCAGTTCTTC. Encoded protein: CSARDQTSGGFVQFF.

This clonotype was recorded at least ten times. The V call is TRBV5-1, the J call TRBJ2-1, with D unclear. The CDR3 covers 11 residues. Trimming left V 4 bases short and J 4 bases short, with 3 bases between. Germline CDR1 reads SGHRS; CDR2 reads YFSETQ. This CDR3 reads CASSAYNEQFF. CDR3 bases: TGCGCCAGCAGCGCATACAATGAGCAGTTCTTC.

This clonotype was counted at least ten times. This chain connects TRBV3-1 to TRBJ2-1; no reliable D call. Germline CDR1 is LGHDT and CDR2 is YNNKEL (reference sequence). V was cut by 3 bases and J by 6 bases, with 12 bases left in between. The length of the CDR3 is 14 residues. The CDR3 sequence is CASSQYGLGNEQFF. CDR3 DNA: TGTGCCAGCAGCCAGTATGGTCTTGGCAATGAGCAGTTCTTC.

V and J are TRBV20-1 and TRBJ1-3, with unresolved D. Trimming took 3 bases from V and 5 from J, leaving 5 bases between them. Per germline, CDR1 DFQATT and CDR2 SNEGSKA (reference sequence). This CDR3 region has 11 residues. As DNA, the CDR3 is TGCAGTGCTAGCGATAGAAACACCATATATTTT. It translates to CSASDRNTIYF.